This T cell receptor beta chain came from a study of blood T cells in healthy people across ages. About the study: Capture via template switching afforded approximately one barcoded beta molecule per two T cells.

With a J-beta primer mix and a sample-barcoded 5' primer, a second PCR ran about 7 to 11 cycles. One entry per CDR3 protein, called by TCRdb with MiXCR from the 5' RACE reads. The table has approximately 1,700,000 distinct CDR3 sequences, 35% to 50% seen once. The CDR3 spans 15 residues. V was clipped by 2 bases and J by 5 bases; unmatched bases: 1. From germline, CDR1 is MRHNA and CDR2 SNTAGT. This clonotype was seen a handful of times. Its target is unknown. This sequence may be a read error, since a much larger clone differs from it by one base. Study observations and caveats: Among T cells, TCR beta diversity per million cells dropped roughly linearly as age rose. Relative to aged donors, long-lived donors carried more naive CD4+ cells and displayed higher diversity.

This receptor was obtained from a human donor in good health. This chain uses TRBV6-4 with TRBJ2-1; 12 bases map to TRBD2. The sequenced material came from blood. CDR3 in amino acids: CASSDTSGGHNEQFF. The DNA for the CDR3 is TGTGCCAGCAGTGACACTAGCGGGGGGCACAATGAGCAGTTCTTC.